Below, 9 T cell receptor beta chains from the same sample are listed, as sequenced in a study of T cells in Graves' hyperthyroidism and ophthalmopathy. The investigators amplified TCR beta CDR3 regions from RNA transcripts. The primer set for the first-round RT-PCR of the TCR CDR3 was HTBI. MiXCR, run by TCRdb on the multiplex PCR reads, gives a single entry per CDR3 protein. Of under 650,000 distinct CDR3 sequences listed, about a sixth are singletons. Source material: blood. These receptors came from a woman younger than 45 with Graves' hyperthyroidism.

In its sample, this clonotype was seen a few times. The V and J genes are TRBV29-1 and TRBJ2-7, with TRBD1 as a possible D gene (5 bases). The ends were cut back, 7 bases at V and 7 bases at J, with 17 bases in the middle. CDR3 length equals 12 residues. Germline assignment: CDR1 SQVTM and CDR2 ANQGSEA. CDR3 nucleotides: TGCAGCGCTGGGGCGATCCCGGCTGAGCAGTACTTC. It translates to CSAGAIPAEQYF.

The chain recombines TRBV18 with TRBJ2-7; D is tentatively TRBD1 or TRBD2 (5 bases each). CDR3 length: 15 amino acids. Trimming cost V 0 bases and J 2 bases, with 11 bases left between them. Germline CDR1 is KGHSH and CDR2 is LQKENI. The CDR3 nucleotides are TGTGCCAGCTCACCACCCACGGGACCCACCTACGAGCAGTACTTC. The encoded protein is CASSPPTGPTYEQYF.

This clonotype was counted between two and nine times. The chain has TRBV14 and TRBJ2-1, with TRBD2 identical over 9 bases. Germline V CDR1 and CDR2: SGHDN, FVKESK. This CDR3 spans 15 amino acids. Losses at the gene ends were 4 bases for V and 7 bases for J; bases not matched to a gene: 8. CDR3 loop: CASSLIAGEENEQFF. CDR3 in DNA: TGTGCCAGCAGCCTAATAGCGGGAGAGGAGAATGAGCAGTTCTTC. Full variable domain (remainder filled in from reference TRBV14 and TRBJ2-1): EAGVTQFPSHSVIEKGQTVTLRCDPISGHDNLYWYRRVMGKEIKFLLHFVKESKQDESGMPNNRFLAERTGGTYSTLKVQPAELEDSGVYFCASSLIAGEENEQFFGPGTRLTVL.

There are many counts of this clonotype. The V call is TRBV7-2, the J call TRBJ2-7, with D perhaps being TRBD1 or TRBD2 (5 bases each). V lost 5 bases and J 5 bases, leaving 22 bases between the germline ends. Germline CDR1 and CDR2: SGHTA and FQGNSA. The CDR3 totals 16 residues. The DNA of the CDR3 is TGTGCCAGCAGCCATGGGTTTGGGACCCATGGGGACGAGCAGTACTTC. This gives the protein CASSHGFGTHGDEQYF.

This clonotype was seen only a few times. The rearrangement links TRBV6-1 to TRBJ2-7, with TRBD2 matching 7 bases. Losses at the gene ends were 8 bases for V and 0 bases for J; bases not matched to a gene: 7. The CDR3 covers 14 residues. Per germline, CDR1 MNHNS and CDR2 SASEGT. The CDR3 sequence is CASGRDQVSYEQYF. CDR3 in DNA: TGTGCCAGCGGGAGGGACCAAGTCTCCTACGAGCAGTACTTC.

This clonotype was seen ten or more times. The chain couples TRBV28 to TRBJ1-5, with a tentative D call TRBD1 (5 bases). The CDR3 runs to 17 residues. Trimming cost V 4 bases and J 3 bases, with 19 bases left between them. The germline CDR1 and CDR2 sequences are MDHEN and SYDVKM. CDR3 loop: CASSSKWGGLDNQPQHF. The CDR3, as DNA: TGTGCCAGCAGTTCCAAATGGGGGGGACTGGACAATCAGCCCCAGCATTTT.

The chain is built from TRBV20-1 and TRBJ2-7, with 9 bases fitting TRBD1. Germline V gives CDR1 DFQATT, CDR2 SNEGSKA (reference sequence). This CDR3 has 16 amino acids. With V trimmed by 6 bases and J by 2 bases, 14 bases remained unmatched. The CDR3 DNA reads as TGCAGTGCGACGGGTCTAGGGGACAGGGATCCCTACGAGCAGTACTTC. This sequence encodes CSATGLGDRDPYEQYF.

This clonotype was detected many times. A junction end diverges from the germline sequence, so it may reflect a read error. The gene calls are TRBV28 and TRBJ2-1; D is possibly TRBD1 or TRBD2 (5 bases each). The CDR3 runs to 11 residues. Germline lookup yields CDR1 MDHEN and CDR2 SYDVKM. CDR3 sequence reads: CASSLGTERVF. For the CDR3, the DNA is TGTGCCAGCAGTTTAGGGACGGAGCGCGTCTTC.

The chain is built from TRBV4-3 and TRBJ1-4, with TRBD1 identical over 7 bases. This CDR3 region has 16 residues. Germline CDR1 reads LGHNA; CDR2 reads YSLEER. With 2 bases clipped from V and 1 base from J, the junction kept 4 bases outside the gene matches. The CDR3 region has the DNA TGCGCCAGCAGCCAACCAGGGGGAGGAACTAATGAAAAACTGTTTTTT. The encoded protein is CASSQPGGGTNEKLFF.